This TCR beta chain was captured by sequencing in a study of cytomegalovirus exposure and HLA in healthy donors. Study-wide points: Later analysis revealed greater clonal expansion in HLA-associated TCR beta chains than in equally common others.

It was with 60 Vbeta and 13 Jbeta primers that the PCR ran. Per the authors' pipeline: Later, tens of millions of unique TCR beta chains were counted in an analysis, and 10 million to 12 million of them were shared. TCRdb keeps only in-frame clones here, not all; method: immunoSEQ multiplex PCR. That table supplies the V and J calls and clone size; D and trimming were determined from the DNA. In the table there are 55,000 to 70,000 clones, approximately 74% of which are singletons. This clone was detected a few times. Its target is not known. The sample taken for sequencing was PBMCs. The clonotype originates from a man between 40 and 49 years old in good health and CMV-seropositive.

In DNA, the CDR3 is TGTGCCAGCAGTTACTCCAGGGCTGGGTTCCTTTATCCCCAGCATTTT. As protein: CASSYSRAGFLYPQHF. The V gene is TRBV6-5, the J gene TRBJ1-5; possibly TRBD1 for D (5 bases). This CDR3 comprises 16 residues. Germline V gives CDR1 MNHEY, CDR2 SVGAGI. V was shortened by 0 bases and J by 10 bases, with 19 bases between the two germline ends.